A selection of T cell receptor beta chains follows, all from one sample in a study of T cell repertoires in chronic hepatitis B. This table comes from immunoSEQ multiplex PCR, and its TCRdb copy is limited to in-frame clones, with some not included. The sample's table shows around 90 clones. Sequenced sample: HBV core (core169) epitope-specific CD8+ T cells from PBMCs. Every receptor here comes from a human donor with chronic hepatitis B virus infection. The CDR3 runs from the conserved cysteine through the conserved F or W. D genes are given only for firm matches. Clone size is shown for a subset of rows, as once, few, many or a class of expanded clone.

D gene,V gene,J gene,clone size,CDR3 protein,CDR3 DNA
NA,TRBV27,TRBJ2-7,NA,CASSYAPHYEQYF,TGTGCCAGCAGTTATGCACCACATTACGAGCAGTACTTC
NA,TRBV28,TRBJ2-2,few,CASSWSSGNTGELFF,TGTGCCAGCAGTTGGAGTTCCGGGAACACCGGGGAGCTGTTTTTT
NA,TRBV2,TRBJ2-6,NA,CASSEFYYRYKSRAHVLTF,TGTGCCAGCAGTGAGTTCTATTACCGATACAAAAGTCGGGCCCACGTCCTGACTTTC
TRBD2,TRBV6-1,TRBJ2-1,NA,CASIGTSLDEQFF,TGTGCCAGCATTGGGACTAGTTTGGATGAGCAGTTCTTC
NA,TRBV27,TRBJ2-7,NA,CASSLTSTYEQYF,TGTGCCAGCAGTTTAACTAGTACATACGAGCAGTACTTC
NA,TRBV25-1,TRBJ2-7,NA,CASSDIGASYEQYF,TGTGCCAGCAGTGATATTGGGGCCTCCTACGAGCAGTACTTC
NA,TRBV7-6,TRBJ1-1,NA,CASSLEMTGEAFF,TGTGCCAGCAGCTTGGAGATGACAGGTGAAGCTTTCTTT
NA,TRBV30,TRBJ1-2,NA,CAWSRDFYGYTF,TGTGCCTGGAGTAGGGACTTTTATGGCTACACCTTC
TRBD2,TRBV7-2,TRBJ2-1,NA,CASSLLAGDSFGGNEQFF,TGTGCCAGCAGCTTGCTAGCGGGAGATTCTTTTGGTGGTAATGAGCAGTTCTTC
NA,TRBV21-1,TRBJ1-4,NA,CASSTRNLQEGGLGEKLFF,TGTGCCAGCAGCACAAGGAACCTACAGGAGGGGGGCTTGGGTGAAAAACTGTTTTTT